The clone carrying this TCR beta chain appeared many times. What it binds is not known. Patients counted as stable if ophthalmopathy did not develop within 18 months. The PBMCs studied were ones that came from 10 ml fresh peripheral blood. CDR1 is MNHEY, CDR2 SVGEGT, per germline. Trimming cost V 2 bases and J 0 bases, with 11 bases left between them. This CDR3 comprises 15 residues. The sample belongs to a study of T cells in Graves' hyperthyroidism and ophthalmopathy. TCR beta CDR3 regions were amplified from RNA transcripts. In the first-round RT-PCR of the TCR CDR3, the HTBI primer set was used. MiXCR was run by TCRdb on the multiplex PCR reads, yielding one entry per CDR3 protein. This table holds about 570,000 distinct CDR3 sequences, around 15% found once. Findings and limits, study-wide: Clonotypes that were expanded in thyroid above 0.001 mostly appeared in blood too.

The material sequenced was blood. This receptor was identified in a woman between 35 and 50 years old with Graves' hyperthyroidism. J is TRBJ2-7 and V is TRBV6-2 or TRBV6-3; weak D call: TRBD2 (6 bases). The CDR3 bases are TGTGCCAGCAGTTACAGGCGGGGAAGCTCCTACGAGCAGTACTTC. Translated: CASSYRRGSSYEQYF.